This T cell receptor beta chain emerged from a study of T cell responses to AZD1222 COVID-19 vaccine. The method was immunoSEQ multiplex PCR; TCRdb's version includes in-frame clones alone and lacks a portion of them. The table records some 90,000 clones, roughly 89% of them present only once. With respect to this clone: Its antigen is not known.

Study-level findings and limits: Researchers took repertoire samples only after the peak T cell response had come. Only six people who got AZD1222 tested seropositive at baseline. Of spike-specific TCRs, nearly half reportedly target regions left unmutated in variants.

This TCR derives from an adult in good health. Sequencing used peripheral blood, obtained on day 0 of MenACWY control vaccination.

The DNA for the CDR3 is TGTGCCAGCAGTTACCGAAACAGCGGTGGCTACACCTTC. Translating gives CASSYRNSGGYTF. The rearrangement uses TRBV28 and TRBJ1-2; D gene ambiguous. The CDR3 sequence is 13 residues long. The V gene lost 4 bases and the J gene lost 7 bases, with 13 bases spanning the gap. CDR1 is MDHEN, CDR2 SYDVKM, per germline.